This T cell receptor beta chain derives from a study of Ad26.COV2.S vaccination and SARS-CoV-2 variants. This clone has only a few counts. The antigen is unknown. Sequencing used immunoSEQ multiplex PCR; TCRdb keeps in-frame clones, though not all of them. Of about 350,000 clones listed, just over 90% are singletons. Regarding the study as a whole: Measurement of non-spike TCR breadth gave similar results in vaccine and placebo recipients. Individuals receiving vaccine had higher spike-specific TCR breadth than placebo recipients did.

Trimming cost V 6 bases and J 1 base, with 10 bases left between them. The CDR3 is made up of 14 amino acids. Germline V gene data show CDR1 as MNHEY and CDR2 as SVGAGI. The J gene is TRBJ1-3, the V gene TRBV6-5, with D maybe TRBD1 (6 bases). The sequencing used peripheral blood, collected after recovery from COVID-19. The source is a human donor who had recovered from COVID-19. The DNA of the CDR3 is TGTGCCAGCAGACGCGGACAGTCTGGAAACACCATATATTTT. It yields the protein CASRRGQSGNTIYF.